Below, 3 T cell receptor beta chains from the same sample are listed, as sequenced in a study of cytomegalovirus exposure and HLA in healthy donors. 60 Vbeta and 13 Jbeta primers were used in PCR. Assay: immunoSEQ multiplex PCR; the TCRdb copy retains only in-frame clones and omits some. The sample yields 110,000 to 150,000 clones, approximately 80% seen once. The specimen sequenced was PBMCs. Receptors originate from a male donor in good health and CMV-seropositive.

The J gene is TRBJ2-1, the V gene TRBV10-2; TRBD2 agrees at 7 bases. The CDR3 contains 14 residues. Trimming cost V 6 bases and J 6 bases; bases outside gene matches: 8. CDR1 and CDR2 from the germline V gene are WSHSY and SAAADI. The CDR3 nucleotides are TGCGCCAGCAGATTCTCCGGGGGGTTCAATGAGCAGTTCTTC. Translated: CASRFSGGFNEQFF.

This clone was observed once. V usage is TRBV7-2 and J usage is TRBJ2-2; the match to TRBD2 covers 13 bases. The germline CDR1 and CDR2 sequences are SGHTA and FQGNSA. Trimming at V came to 4 bases and at J to 7 bases, leaving 12 bases not matched to a gene. This CDR3 is 18 amino acids long. The DNA for the CDR3 is TGTGCCAGCAGCTCGAACCCCACTAGCGGGGGGGCGGACGGGGAGCTGTTTTTT. Its translation: CASSSNPTSGGADGELFF.

Details on this clone: The junction differs from germline at one of its ends, possibly a read error. The genes are TRBV7-9 and TRBJ2-1; 8 bases line up with TRBD1. There are 17 residues in the CDR3. Germline V CDR1 and CDR2: SEHNR, FQNEAQ (reference sequence). The CDR3 DNA reads TGTTCCAGCAGCACACGGTTGGGCAGGGGGCGAAACAATGAGCAGTTCTTC. Amino acid sequence: CSSSTRLGRGRNNEQFF.